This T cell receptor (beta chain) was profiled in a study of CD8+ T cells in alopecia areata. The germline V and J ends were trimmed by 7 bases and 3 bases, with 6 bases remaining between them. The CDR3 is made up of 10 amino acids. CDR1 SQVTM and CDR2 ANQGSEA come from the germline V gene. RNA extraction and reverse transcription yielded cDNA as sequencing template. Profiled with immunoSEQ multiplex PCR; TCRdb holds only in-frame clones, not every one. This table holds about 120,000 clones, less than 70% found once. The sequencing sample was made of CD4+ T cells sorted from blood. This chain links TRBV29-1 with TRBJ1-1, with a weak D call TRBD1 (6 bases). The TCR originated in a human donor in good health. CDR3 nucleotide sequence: TGCAGCGCAGGGGACACTGAAGCTTTCTTT. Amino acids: CSAGDTEAFF. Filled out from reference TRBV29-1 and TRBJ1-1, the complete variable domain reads SAVISQKPSRDICQRGTSLTIQCQVDSQVTMMFWYRQQPGQSLTLIATANQGSEATYESGFVIDKFPISRPNLTFSTLTVSNMSPEDSSIYLCSAGDTEAFFGQGTRLTVV.